This T cell receptor (beta chain) was recorded in a study of T cell changes during pregnancy in multiple sclerosis. This clone was recorded only once. Clones were sequenced by immunoSEQ multiplex PCR, and TCRdb holds only the in-frame ones, with some missing. The sample holds approximately 130,000 clones, roughly 95% seen once. The clonotype comes from a female donor with multiple sclerosis, enrolled in a pregnancy study. The source material was peripheral blood, sampled after pregnancy.

CDR3 loop: CASSLPGAGAFF. The CDR3 region has the DNA TGTGCCAGCAGTTTACCAGGGGCGGGAGCTTTCTTT. This chain uses TRBV28 with TRBJ1-1; a weak D match, TRBD1 (6 bases). In germline, CDR1 is MDHEN, CDR2 SYDVKM. The V gene lost 2 bases and the J gene lost 10 bases, with 11 bases spanning the gap. The CDR3 spans 12 residues.